This is a list of T cell receptor beta chains from one sample in a study of cytomegalovirus exposure and HLA in healthy donors. TCRdb's copy holds only in-frame clones and misses some; the assay was immunoSEQ multiplex PCR. The sample has about 74,000 clones. The specimen was PBMCs. The source is a female donor in good health and CMV-seropositive. Each CDR3 is given with its conserved first and last residue. Fields, in order: J gene, D gene, V gene, CDR3 protein, CDR3 DNA. D genes are given only for firm matches.

j_call: TRBJ2-1; d_call: -; v_call: TRBV30; cdr3_aa: CAWSVMGLQFF; cdr3_nt: TGTGCCTGGAGTGTTATGGGCTTACAGTTCTTC
j_call: TRBJ1-1; d_call: -; v_call: TRBV5-6; cdr3_aa: CASSLDLAPSAEAFF; cdr3_nt: TGTGCCAGCAGCTTGGATCTGGCCCCTTCCGCTGAAGCTTTCTTT
j_call: TRBJ2-7; d_call: TRBD2; v_call: TRBV6-6; cdr3_aa: CASSLHLAGSSYEQYF; cdr3_nt: TGTGCCAGCAGCCTCCACCTAGCGGGAAGCTCCTACGAGCAGTACTTC
j_call: TRBJ2-3; d_call: TRBD1; v_call: TRBV4-3; cdr3_aa: CASSQGQGVTDTQYF; cdr3_nt: TGCGCCAGCAGCCAGGGACAGGGGGTCACAGATACGCAGTATTTT
j_call: TRBJ1-1; d_call: TRBD1; v_call: TRBV5-6; cdr3_aa: CASSSSRGRGTEAFF; cdr3_nt: TGTGCCAGCAGCTCATCAAGGGGGCGCGGGACTGAAGCTTTCTTT
j_call: TRBJ2-3; d_call: -; v_call: TRBV21-1; cdr3_aa: CARDRPSTDTQYF; cdr3_nt: TGTGCCAGGGACAGACCTAGCACAGATACGCAGTATTTT
j_call: TRBJ1-2; d_call: -; v_call: TRBV7-2; cdr3_aa: CASSLDIGGYTF; cdr3_nt: TGTGCCAGCAGCTTAGATATCGGTGGCTACACCTTC
j_call: TRBJ1-2; d_call: -; v_call: TRBV9; cdr3_aa: CASSPQDRTNYGYTF; cdr3_nt: TGTGCCAGCAGCCCCCAGGACAGAACAAACTATGGCTACACCTTC
j_call: TRBJ2-7; d_call: -; v_call: TRBV4-2; cdr3_aa: CASSQDRVRNSPIQGPISYEQYF; cdr3_nt: TGTGCCAGCAGCCAAGATAGGGTACGAAACAGTCCCATACAGGGCCCTATCTCCTACGAGCAGTACTTC
j_call: TRBJ2-1; d_call: TRBD2; v_call: TRBV4-2; cdr3_aa: CASSHPSSGSLLYNEQFF; cdr3_nt: TGTGCCAGCAGCCACCCTTCTAGCGGGAGTCTCCTTTACAATGAGCAGTTCTTC
j_call: TRBJ2-5; d_call: -; v_call: TRBV4-2; cdr3_aa: CASSQGREQTQYF; cdr3_nt: TGTGCCAGCAGCCAGGGAAGGGAGCAGACCCAGTACTTC
j_call: TRBJ2-1; d_call: TRBD2; v_call: TRBV30; cdr3_aa: CAWSEPAGGRRNEQFF; cdr3_nt: TGTGCCTGGAGTGAGCCAGCGGGAGGGAGGAGGAATGAGCAGTTCTTC
j_call: TRBJ2-3; d_call: -; v_call: TRBV4-3; cdr3_aa: CASSQGHSYTDTQYF; cdr3_nt: TGCGCCAGCAGCCAGGGCCACTCCTACACAGATACGCAGTATTTT
j_call: TRBJ2-7; d_call: TRBD2; v_call: TRBV25-1; cdr3_aa: CASSRSGGVGEQYF; cdr3_nt: TGTGCCAGCAGTCGAAGCGGGGGGGTCGGAGAGCAGTACTTC
j_call: TRBJ2-1; d_call: TRBD2; v_call: TRBV4-1; cdr3_aa: CASSTPTTSGRNEQFF; cdr3_nt: TGCGCCAGCAGCACACCAACGACTAGCGGGAGAAATGAGCAGTTCTTC
j_call: TRBJ1-5; d_call: -; v_call: TRBV28; cdr3_aa: CASTGISYSNQPQHF; cdr3_nt: TGTGCCAGCACCGGGATATCCTATAGCAATCAGCCCCAGCATTTT
j_call: TRBJ2-1; d_call: TRBD2; v_call: TRBV19; cdr3_aa: CASRQREGLDEQFF; cdr3_nt: TGTGCCAGTAGACAGCGGGAGGGCCTCGATGAGCAGTTCTTC
j_call: TRBJ2-1; d_call: TRBD1; v_call: TRBV5-4; cdr3_aa: CASSLTGDQFF; cdr3_nt: TGTGCCAGCAGCTTGACAGGGGACCAGTTCTTC
j_call: TRBJ2-3; d_call: TRBD2; v_call: TRBV5-1; cdr3_aa: CASSLDLAGGSDTQYF; cdr3_nt: TGCGCCAGCAGCTTGGATCTAGCGGGAGGGTCAGATACGCAGTATTTT
j_call: TRBJ1-5; d_call: TRBD1; v_call: TRBV10-3; cdr3_aa: CATTPAGTGGHSNQPQHF; cdr3_nt: TGTGCCACAACACCTGCCGGGACAGGGGGCCATAGCAATCAGCCCCAGCATTTT
j_call: TRBJ2-7; d_call: TRBD1; v_call: TRBV28; cdr3_aa: CASSTHRDSHSYEQYF; cdr3_nt: TGTGCCAGCAGTACTCACCGGGACAGCCACTCCTACGAGCAGTACTTC
j_call: TRBJ1-4; d_call: -; v_call: TRBV28; cdr3_aa: CASANGALNEKLFF; cdr3_nt: TGTGCCAGTGCGAATGGGGCCCTTAATGAAAAACTGTTTTTT
j_call: TRBJ2-5; d_call: -; v_call: TRBV7-3; cdr3_aa: CASSLRGLAKETQYF; cdr3_nt: TGTGCCAGCAGCTTGAGGGGTCTAGCGAAAGAGACCCAGTACTTC
j_call: TRBJ1-1; d_call: TRBD1; v_call: TRBV29-1; cdr3_aa: CSVIPDRAEAFF; cdr3_nt: TGCAGCGTTATACCGGACAGGGCTGAAGCTTTCTTT
j_call: TRBJ2-3; d_call: -; v_call: TRBV6-5; cdr3_aa: CASTTGRTDTQYF; cdr3_nt: TGTGCCAGCACGACGGGTCGCACAGATACGCAGTATTTT
j_call: TRBJ1-1; d_call: -; v_call: TRBV27; cdr3_aa: CASSFSRGTEAFF; cdr3_nt: TGTGCCAGCAGTTTTTCCAGGGGCACTGAAGCTTTCTTT
j_call: TRBJ1-1; d_call: -; v_call: TRBV27; cdr3_aa: CASSLSRDTEAFF; cdr3_nt: TGTGCCAGCAGTTTATCCAGGGACACTGAAGCTTTCTTT
j_call: TRBJ1-1; d_call: -; v_call: TRBV23-1; cdr3_aa: CASSQQEANTEAFF; cdr3_nt: TGCGCCAGCAGTCAACAGGAGGCGAACACTGAAGCTTTCTTT
j_call: TRBJ2-5; d_call: -; v_call: TRBV11-2; cdr3_aa: CASSEADWYQETQYF; cdr3_nt: TGTGCCAGCAGCGAGGCCGATTGGTACCAAGAGACCCAGTACTTC
j_call: TRBJ1-2; d_call: -; v_call: TRBV18; cdr3_aa: CASSPRVASGYTF; cdr3_nt: TGTGCCAGCTCACCACGCGTCGCCTCCGGCTACACCTTC
j_call: TRBJ1-5; d_call: -; v_call: TRBV28; cdr3_aa: CASSNTGNQPQHF; cdr3_nt: TGTGCCAGCAGTAACACAGGGAATCAGCCCCAGCATTTT
j_call: TRBJ2-1; d_call: TRBD2; v_call: TRBV7-3; cdr3_aa: CASSPGTSGYNEQFF; cdr3_nt: TGTGCCAGCAGCCCAGGGACTAGCGGGTACAATGAGCAGTTCTTC
j_call: TRBJ1-6; d_call: TRBD1; v_call: TRBV27; cdr3_aa: CASSLIGQGIYNSPLHF; cdr3_nt: TGTGCCAGCAGTTTGATAGGACAGGGGATATATAATTCACCCCTCCACTTT
j_call: TRBJ2-7; d_call: -; v_call: TRBV27; cdr3_aa: CASSLRSGPPYEQYF; cdr3_nt: TGCGCCAGCAGTTTACGGAGCGGGCCTCCCTACGAGCAGTACTTC
j_call: TRBJ2-5; d_call: TRBD1; v_call: TRBV29-1; cdr3_aa: CSGGGQGETQYF; cdr3_nt: TGCAGCGGGGGAGGACAGGGCGAGACCCAGTACTTC
j_call: TRBJ1-2; d_call: TRBD1; v_call: TRBV29-1; cdr3_aa: CSTGQGADGYTF; cdr3_nt: TGCAGCACGGGACAGGGGGCGGATGGCTACACCTTC
j_call: TRBJ2-2; d_call: -; v_call: TRBV7-9; cdr3_aa: CASSLTSTGTGELFF; cdr3_nt: TGTGCCAGCAGCCTAACCTCGACGGGCACCGGGGAGCTGTTTTTT
j_call: TRBJ2-2; d_call: TRBD2; v_call: TRBV5-1; cdr3_aa: CASSLVAAGAPRTGELFF; cdr3_nt: TGCGCCAGCAGCTTGGTAGCAGCGGGAGCCCCGAGGACCGGGGAGCTGTTTTTT
j_call: TRBJ2-7; d_call: -; v_call: TRBV9; cdr3_aa: CASSPQRAGRYEQYF; cdr3_nt: TGTGCCAGCAGCCCCCAGAGGGCGGGACGCTACGAGCAGTACTTC
j_call: TRBJ1-5; d_call: -; v_call: TRBV2; cdr3_aa: CASSEGGEDQPQHF; cdr3_nt: TGTGCCAGCAGTGAAGGGGGGGAGGATCAGCCCCAGCATTTT